A single sample gave rise to the 32 T cell receptor beta chains below, sequenced in a study of T cells after yellow fever vaccination. TCRdb called the 5' RACE reads again in MiXCR, with one record for every CDR3 protein. Here the sample spans 340,000 or so distinct CDR3 sequences, approximately 13% being singletons. The sequenced sample was CD4+ T cells sorted from PBMCs, obtained 15 days after the yellow fever booster vaccination. Receptors were obtained from a man aged 18 to 35 who received the YFV17D yellow fever vaccine.

The DNA of the CDR3 is TGTGCCAGCAGCCAAGGGTCAGGGGGTATGGATTCACCCCTCCACTTT. Translation: CASSQGSGGMDSPLHF. V and J are TRBV3-1 and TRBJ1-6; 7 positions agree with TRBD1. This CDR3 is built from 16 residues. Germline CDR1 LGHDT, CDR2 YNNKEL (reference sequence). V shed 1 base and J 8 bases; nucleotides not matched to a gene: 8.

This clonotype occurred a few times. The chain combines TRBV6-6 with TRBJ2-2, with D possibly being TRBD2 (6 bases). V lost 6 bases, J lost 4 bases, and 15 bases lay in between. Germline V lookup: CDR1 MNHNY, CDR2 SVGAGI (reference sequence). CDR3 length: 15 residues. DNA of the CDR3: TGTGCCAGCAGGGCTTGGGGGGTAGGCACCGGGGAGCTGTTTTTT. This sequence encodes CASRAWGVGTGELFF.

This clonotype has more than one count but fewer than ten. V gene TRBV6-5 combines with J gene TRBJ2-3, with a weak D call TRBD1 (6 bases). V was pared by 6 bases and J by 7 bases, with 14 bases between. This CDR3 has 13 amino acids. CDR1 MNHEY and CDR2 SVGAGI come from the germline V gene. CDR3 region: CASSQGPLYTQYF. CDR3 coding DNA: TGTGCCAGCAGCCAGGGGCCGTTATATACGCAGTATTTT.

There are a few counts of this clonotype. This chain uses TRBV6-1 with TRBJ2-6, with D hard to call. The germline CDR1 and CDR2 sequences are MNHNS and SASEGT. CDR3 length: 17 amino acids. The V end lost 3 bases, the J end lost 4 bases, and 16 bases lay between the germline ends. CDR3 in amino acids: CASSDGGSVVGANVLTF. CDR3 nucleotide sequence: TGTGCCAGCAGTGACGGTGGGTCAGTGGTCGGGGCCAACGTCCTGACTTTC.

This chain connects TRBV5-1 to TRBJ2-2, with D uncertain. Trimming removed 0 bases at V and 7 bases at J, with 7 bases between. Germline V gene sequence: CDR1 SGHRS, CDR2 YFSETQ. The CDR3 has 13 amino acids. The chain's CDR3 is CASSLDPSGELFF. The CDR3 nucleotides read TGCGCCAGCAGCTTGGACCCAAGCGGGGAGCTGTTTTTT.

This chain connects TRBV6-1 to TRBJ2-3, with no clear D. Per the germline V gene, CDR1 is MNHNS and CDR2 is SASEGT. V lost 7 bases to trimming and J lost 0 bases, with 11 bases between them. There are 14 residues in the CDR3. CDR3 sequence reads: CASIRRSSTDTQYF. Here the CDR3 DNA reads TGTGCCAGCATCAGAAGATCTAGCACAGATACGCAGTATTTT.

The chain recombines TRBV25-1 with TRBJ1-1; no firm D call. The CDR3 is made up of 13 amino acids. V was pared by 7 bases and J by 1 base, with 10 bases between. Germline lookup yields CDR1 MGHDK and CDR2 SYGVNS. The CDR3 reads CASISRWNTEAFF. The CDR3 DNA is TGTGCCAGCATTTCCCGGTGGAACACTGAAGCTTTCTTT.

This clonotype was counted at least ten times. The V and J genes are TRBV12-3 or TRBV12-4 and TRBJ2-7; 14 nucleotides match TRBD2. The CDR3 is 15 amino acids. V shed 6 bases and J 3 bases; nucleotides not matched to a gene: 4. The CDR3 reads CASSRGTSGGYEQYF. The DNA of the CDR3 is TGTGCCAGCAGCCGAGGGACTAGCGGGGGCTACGAGCAGTACTTC.

The chain is built from TRBV7-9 and TRBJ2-1, with D maybe TRBD1 (6 bases). The CDR3 extends over 13 amino acids. The germline CDR1 and CDR2 sequences are SEHNR and FQNEAQ (reference sequence). Trimming stripped 5 bases from V and 8 bases from J, with 13 bases between. The CDR3: CASSGNRVDEQFF. In DNA, the CDR3 is TGTGCCAGCAGCGGGAACAGGGTCGATGAGCAGTTCTTC.

The J gene is TRBJ1-2, the V gene TRBV15, with D possibly being TRBD1 (5 bases). The V end was cut by 0 bases, the J end by 2 bases, with 10 bases between. CDR3 length: 15 residues. Per germline, CDR1 LNHNV and CDR2 YYDKDF (reference sequence). CDR3 residues: CATSRDVQGNYGYTF. CDR3 nucleotides: TGTGCCACCAGCAGAGATGTCCAGGGAAACTATGGCTACACCTTC.

This clonotype was picked up many times. CDR3 amino acids: CSVEESGSGNTIYF. The CDR3 DNA reads as TGCAGCGTTGAAGAGTCGGGTTCTGGAAACACCATATATTTT. The J gene is TRBJ1-3, the V gene TRBV29-1; the D is unclear. Germline V gives CDR1 SQVTM, CDR2 ANQGSEA. The CDR3 is 14 amino acids. V gave up 0 bases and J gave up 1 base, with 7 bases separating them.

This clonotype was picked up a small number of times. This sequence joins TRBV11-3 and TRBJ1-4, with TRBD1 identical over 8 bases. The length of the CDR3 is 15 residues. Germline V gene lookup returns CDR1 SGHNT and CDR2 YENEEA. V was pared by 1 base and J by 5 bases, with 3 bases of the junction left unmatched. The DNA for the CDR3 is TGTGCCAGCAGCTTAGGGACAGGGAACAATGAAAAACTGTTTTTT. This translates into CASSLGTGNNEKLFF.

This clonotype was seen a handful of times. This chain joins TRBV6-5 and TRBJ1-2; possibly TRBD1 for D (6 bases). This CDR3 comprises 13 residues. CDR1 is MNHEY, CDR2 SVGAGI, per germline. Trimming left V 0 bases short and J 8 bases short, with 10 bases between. The CDR3 DNA is TGTGCCAGCAGTTACTCGGGGGGCGTCGGCTACACCTTC. Its protein product is CASSYSGGVGYTF.

V usage is TRBV7-9 and J usage is TRBJ1-4; D is undetermined. Between the trimmed V and J ends, which lost 4 bases and 4 bases, there was a span of 4 bases. Looked up from germline, CDR1 is SEHNR and CDR2 is FQNEAQ (reference sequence). CDR3 length: 12 residues. CDR3 coding DNA: TGTGCCAGCAGCTCTAGTAATGAAAAACTGTTTTTT. Its protein is CASSSSNEKLFF.

This clonotype has more than one count but fewer than ten. The chain has TRBV27 and TRBJ1-2, with 12 bases lining up with TRBD1. The CDR3 extends over 17 amino acids. Germline CDR1 and CDR2: MNHEY and SMNVEV (reference sequence). V gave up 2 bases and J gave up 2 bases; unmatched junction bases: 6. CDR3 loop: CASSLAGTGGRNYGYTF. For the CDR3, the DNA is TGTGCCAGCAGTTTAGCCGGGACAGGGGGCAGGAACTATGGCTACACCTTC.

The J gene is TRBJ2-3, the V gene TRBV20-1; 7 nucleotides agree with TRBD2. There are 13 residues in the CDR3. Germline V gene data show CDR1 as DFQATT and CDR2 as SNEGSKA (reference sequence). V dropped 3 bases and J dropped 5; count of bases not matched to a gene: 5. This CDR3 reads CSARGLAVDTQYF. CDR3 nucleotide sequence: TGCAGTGCTAGGGGCCTAGCGGTAGATACGCAGTATTTT.

The chain carries TRBV20-1 and TRBJ1-2; D unresolved. Germline CDR1 and CDR2: DFQATT and SNEGSKA (reference sequence). The CDR3 spans 13 residues. V dropped 4 bases and J dropped 0 bases, with 9 bases sitting between them. DNA for the CDR3: TGCAGTGCTAAAAATGGAGCTAACTATGGCTACACCTTC. Encoded protein: CSAKNGANYGYTF.

This clonotype was recorded many times. Written as DNA, the CDR3 is TGTGCCAGCTCACCGCTCTCGTCGGGGAATCAGCCCCAGCATTTT. Translating it yields CASSPLSSGNQPQHF. The chain links TRBV18 to TRBJ1-5, with D hard to call. The V end was cut by 3 bases, the J end by 4 bases, with 13 bases between. CDR1 and CDR2 (germline): KGHSH, LQKENI. CDR3 size: 15 residues.

This clonotype showed up just a few times. This chain joins TRBV19 and TRBJ1-1, with TRBD1 matching over 8 bases. The junction had 7 bases not matched to a gene; V was cut back by 5 bases and J by 5 bases. The CDR3 contains 14 residues. Looked up from germline, CDR1 is LNHDA and CDR2 is SQIVND (reference sequence). The CDR3 reads CASSRQGLLTEAFF. Here the CDR3 DNA reads TGTGCCAGTAGTCGACAGGGGTTGCTTACTGAAGCTTTCTTT. Drawing the rest from reference TRBV19 and TRBJ1-1, the complete variable domain is DGGITQSPKYLFRKEGQNVTLSCEQNLNHDAMYWYRQDPGQGLRLIYYSQIVNDFQKGDIAEGYSVSREKKESFPLTVTSAQKNPTAFYLCASSRQGLLTEAFFGQGTRLTVV.

This clonotype appeared many times. CDR3 protein: CAISDGIPYGYTF. The CDR3 DNA sequence: TGTGCCATCAGTGACGGGATTCCTTATGGCTACACCTTC. The V call is TRBV10-3, the J call TRBJ1-2, with D hard to call. Germline CDR1 is ENHRY and CDR2 is SYGVKD. The CDR3 sequence is 13 residues long. Deletions cut 3 bases from V and 5 bases from J, with 10 bases between.

This clonotype has only a few counts. The chain employs TRBV4-2 and TRBJ2-5, with D possibly being TRBD2 (5 bases). Germline CDR1 reads LGHNA; CDR2 reads YNFKEQ. V lost 0 bases and J lost 4, with 15 bases in between. This CDR3 has 16 residues. The CDR3 protein is CASSQDHGMEGETQYF. For the CDR3, the DNA is TGTGCCAGCAGCCAAGATCACGGGATGGAAGGAGAGACCCAGTACTTC.

This clonotype was seen a few times. The chain recombines TRBV12-3 or TRBV12-4 with TRBJ2-7; 9 nucleotides line up with TRBD2. V shed 5 bases, J shed 6 bases, and the junction held 11 bases outside the gene matches. There are 15 residues in the CDR3. The CDR3 region is CASSPRWRGGAEQYF. The DNA for the CDR3 is TGTGCCAGCAGTCCCCGGTGGCGGGGGGGCGCCGAGCAGTACTTC.

The rearrangement joins TRBV12-3 or TRBV12-4 to TRBJ2-7, with D tentatively TRBD1 (6 bases). V was clipped by 6 bases and J by 3 bases, with 12 bases between them. This CDR3 region has 13 residues. In DNA form, the CDR3 reads TGTGCCAGCAGACACCGGGACAACTACGAGCAGTACTTC. Encoded protein: CASRHRDNYEQYF.

This clonotype was seen a few times. The CDR3 nucleotides are TGTGCCAGCAGCCCGAGTCGGGGGGGCGATAAGTTCTTC. Amino acid sequence: CASSPSRGGDKFF. The chain uses TRBV25-1 and TRBJ2-1; 8 bases are a match to TRBD2. The CDR3 loop spans 13 amino acids. CDR1 MGHDK and CDR2 SYGVNS come from the germline V gene. V lost 6 bases to trimming and J lost 14 bases; unmatched junction nucleotides: 12.

This clonotype was found many times. The V call is TRBV5-1, the J call TRBJ2-5; possible D gene TRBD1, 5 bases. The V end was cut by 0 bases, the J end by 4 bases, with 10 bases between. This CDR3 spans 14 amino acids. Germline-derived CDR1 and CDR2 are SGHRS and YFSETQ. CDR3 amino acids: CASSLVGAGETQYF. The DNA of the CDR3 is TGCGCCAGCAGCTTGGTAGGGGCCGGAGAGACCCAGTACTTC.

The table lists this clonotype with a few counts. V and J are TRBV20-1 and TRBJ1-5; D remains unclear. In germline, CDR1 is DFQATT, CDR2 SNEGSKA (reference sequence). The CDR3 has 15 amino acids. V was pared by 6 bases and J by 0 bases, with 15 bases between. CDR3 amino acids: CSAPEAYDSNQPQHF. CDR3 coding DNA: TGCAGTGCCCCGGAAGCTTATGATAGCAATCAGCCCCAGCATTTT.

The chain is built from TRBV10-3 and TRBJ2-7; TRBD1 or TRBD2 may be the D gene (5 bases each). Germline V gene lookup returns CDR1 ENHRY and CDR2 SYGVKD. The CDR3 has 15 residues. The V gene lost 3 bases and the J gene lost 5 bases, with 17 bases spanning the gap. CDR3 amino acids: CAISDPGRPMDEQYF. CDR3 DNA sequence: TGTGCCATCAGTGATCCGGGGCGACCGATGGACGAGCAGTACTTC.

CDR3: CASSFGTLPLYEQYF. The CDR3 nucleotides read TGTGCCAGCAGTTTCGGGACCCTACCCCTCTACGAGCAGTACTTC. This chain uses TRBV27 with TRBJ2-7, with D perhaps TRBD1 or TRBD2 (5 bases each). The germline gives CDR1 MNHEY, CDR2 SMNVEV (reference sequence). The CDR3 runs 15 residues. The ends were cut back, 3 bases at V and 3 bases at J, with 15 bases in the middle.

The genes are TRBV18 and TRBJ2-1; TRBD1 is a possible D gene (5 bases). Germline V gene data show CDR1 as KGHSH and CDR2 as LQKENI. Trimming took off 1 base at V and 6 bases at J, with 13 bases between the two ends. The CDR3 sequence is 15 residues long. CDR3 loop: CASSPRQGWGNEQFF. CDR3 nucleotides: TGTGCCAGCTCACCACGTCAGGGATGGGGCAATGAGCAGTTCTTC.

At least ten counts were recorded for this clonotype. The V call is TRBV3-1, the J call TRBJ2-1, with D possibly matching TRBD2 (7 bases). V lost 6 bases and J lost 7, with 10 bases in between. CDR1 and CDR2 (germline): LGHDT, YNNKEL (reference sequence). There are 12 residues in the CDR3. This chain's CDR3 is CASREGGNEQFF. In DNA, the CDR3 is TGTGCCAGCAGGGAGGGGGGGAATGAGCAGTTCTTC.

This clonotype was counted only a few times. The V gene is TRBV29-1, the J gene TRBJ2-7, with TRBD1 matching 8 bases. Germline CDR1 reads SQVTM; CDR2 reads ANQGSEA. This CDR3 is built from 15 residues. V lost 0 bases and J lost 4; bases outside the gene matches: 8. The CDR3 region has the DNA TGCAGCGTTGAAGATGTGCAGGGGGCACGGTACGAGCAGTACTTC. It encodes CSVEDVQGARYEQYF.

This clonotype was seen more than once but under ten times. The chain employs TRBV7-2 and TRBJ1-5, with 9 bases identical to TRBD1. This CDR3 region has 17 residues. Germline V gene sequence: CDR1 SGHTA, CDR2 FQGNSA. V shed 1 base and J 4 bases; nucleotides not matched to a gene: 8. CDR3 protein: CASSLGRTGADNQPQHF. Written as DNA, the CDR3 is TGTGCCAGCAGCTTAGGCCGGACAGGGGCAGATAATCAGCCCCAGCATTTT.